The 14 T cell receptor beta chains given below trace back to one sample, sequenced in a study of OX40 agonist ivuxolimab in advanced cancers. Library preparation employed the immunoSEQ multiplex PCR assay. This immuneACCESS table, as held by TCRdb, lists in-frame sequences with V and J called but not all clones. Of the missing ones, under half trace to an unresolved V gene in checked studies; the others have no known cause. The sample table holds 40,000 to 55,000 clones, of which more than 70% were seen once. Jointly, the top ten make up approximately 15% of the sample. The source material was CD4+ or CD8+ T cells sorted from blood, sampled in a trial of the OX40 agonist ivuxolimab. The receptors stem from an adult with an advanced solid tumor such as melanoma, head and neck, liver or kidney cancer.

The V gene is TRBV9, the J gene TRBJ2-1; the D gene is possibly TRBD2 (5 bases). Trimming cost V 0 bases and J 4 bases, with 8 bases left between them. Germline V gene data show CDR1 as SGDLS and CDR2 as YYNGEE. CDR3 length: 14 residues. CDR3 in DNA: TGTGCCAGCAGCGTAGACGGGAAATACAATGAGCAGTTCTTC. This codes for CASSVDGKYNEQFF.

This chain links TRBV7-2 with TRBJ2-3; TRBD1 matches at 11 bases. The CDR3 runs to 18 residues. The V segment lost 5 bases and the J segment 3 bases; nucleotides outside the gene matches: 13. The germline V gene encodes CDR1 SGHTA and CDR2 FQGNSA. As DNA, the CDR3 is TGTGCCAGCAGCGCACGAGGCGGGACAGGGGGGAGGACAGATACGCAGTATTTT. Translating it yields CASSARGGTGGRTDTQYF.

V is TRBV7-2 and J is TRBJ2-2; D remains unclear. CDR1 is SGHTA and CDR2 is FQGNSA in the germline V gene. V was trimmed by 2 bases and J by 2 bases, leaving 12 bases between them. This CDR3 region has 16 residues. The CDR3 coding sequence is TGTGCCAGCAGCTTACAAGTGACAACAAACACCGGGGAGCTGTTTTTT. It codes for CASSLQVTTNTGELFF. Looking up the rest from reference TRBV7-2 and TRBJ2-2 gives the full variable domain: GAGVSQSPSNKVTEKGKDVELRCDPISGHTALYWYRQSLGQGLEFLIYFQGNSAPDKSGLPSDRFSAERTGGSVSTLTIQRTQQEDSAVYLCASSLQVTTNTGELFFGEGSRLTVL.

A remark on this clone: Germline and junction disagree at one end, which may indicate a read error. This chain uses TRBV2 with TRBJ1-4; no reliable D call. The germline gives CDR1 SNHLY, CDR2 FYNNEI. There are 11 residues in the CDR3. Here the CDR3 DNA reads TGTGTCAGCACCGAGTATGAAAAACTGTTTTTT. Residues: CVSTEYEKLFF.

The chain carries TRBV5-1 and TRBJ1-5; 7 nucleotides align to TRBD1. The CDR3 runs 14 residues. V shed 4 bases and J 7 bases; nucleotides not matched to a gene: 8. CDR1 is SGHRS, CDR2 YFSETQ, per germline. The DNA for the CDR3 is TGCGCCAGCAGCCCGAGACAGGGAGGACAGCCCCAGCATTTT. Amino acids: CASSPRQGGQPQHF. The complete variable domain, with remaining parts taken from reference TRBV5-1 and TRBJ1-5, reads KAGVTQTPRYLIKTRGQQVTLSCSPISGHRSVSWYQQTPGQGLQFLFEYFSETQRNKGNFPGRFSGRQFSNSRSEMNVSTLELGDSALYLCASSPRQGGQPQHFGDGTRLSIL.

This clone was detected only a few times. The same CDR3 also results from other DNA sequences found in this sample. The genes are TRBV4-1 and TRBJ2-1; possibly TRBD2 for D (6 bases). The CDR3 contains 16 residues. V was pared by 2 bases and J by 0 bases, with 11 bases between. CDR1 and CDR2 from the germline V gene are MGHRA and YSYEKL. For the CDR3, the DNA is TGCGCCAGCAGCCAAACCCGGGGGAGCTCCTACAATGAGCAGTTCTTC. Translating it yields CASSQTRGSSYNEQFF.

This chain uses TRBV30 with TRBJ1-2; TRBD1 is a possible D gene (6 bases). V lost 3 bases and J lost 4, with 24 bases in between. Germline V CDR1 and CDR2: GTSNPN, SVGIG (reference sequence). The CDR3 is 17 amino acids. CDR3 sequence: CAWRVGAGTTLRYGYTF. In nucleotides, the CDR3 is TGTGCCTGGAGGGTAGGGGCCGGGACAACACTCCGCTATGGCTACACCTTC. Filled out from reference TRBV30 and TRBJ1-2, the complete variable domain reads SQTIHQWPATLVQPVGSPLSLECTVEGTSNPNLYWYRQAAGRGLQLLFYSVGIGQISSEVPQNLSASRPQDRQFILSSKKLLLSDSGFYLCAWRVGAGTTLRYGYTFGSGTRLTVV.

The V call is TRBV6-5, the J call TRBJ1-1; D is undetermined. Germline V lookup: CDR1 MNHEY, CDR2 SVGAGI. The CDR3 is 13 amino acids. With 0 bases removed from V and 6 bases from J, the gap between germline ends came to 8 bases. Written as DNA, the CDR3 is TGTGCCAGCAGTTACTCACGAGCCGCTGAAGCTTTCTTT. Amino acid sequence: CASSYSRAAEAFF.

The chain joins TRBV5-6 to TRBJ1-4; 9 bases are a match to TRBD1. The V and J ends lost 5 bases and 7 bases, in that order; junction bases with no gene match: 9. This CDR3 has 15 residues. The germline CDR1 and CDR2 sequences are SGHDT and YYEEEE. The CDR3 protein is CASRGTGSPGEKLFF. The CDR3, as DNA: TGTGCCAGCAGGGGGACAGGGTCTCCGGGTGAAAAACTGTTTTTT.

CDR3 residues: CASSSWTGGWDEQFF. CDR3 DNA: TGCGCCAGCAGCTCATGGACAGGGGGCTGGGATGAGCAGTTCTTC. The chain uses TRBV5-1 and TRBJ2-1, with 11 nucleotides matching TRBD1. CDR3 size: 15 residues. The J segment lost 8 bases and the V segment lost 3 bases, leaving 7 bases of the junction unmatched. Germline loops: CDR1 SGHRS, CDR2 YFSETQ.

The chain combines TRBV18 with TRBJ1-6; D ambiguous. This CDR3 region has 15 residues. V was trimmed by 0 bases and J by 10 bases, leaving 13 bases between them. Germline lookup yields CDR1 KGHSH and CDR2 LQKENI. The CDR3 DNA reads TGTGCCAGCTCACCACCTTCCCTGGAAGGATCACCCCTCCACTTT. Encoded protein: CASSPPSLEGSPLHF.

J is TRBJ2-2 and V is TRBV2; TRBD1 agrees at 11 bases. Germline loops: CDR1 SNHLY, CDR2 FYNNEI. V gave up 8 bases and J gave up 7 bases; unmatched junction bases: 6. The CDR3 length is 14 residues. The CDR3 coding sequence is TGTGCCAGCGACCCGGGACAGGGGGTCGGGGAGCTGTTTTTT. Its protein is CASDPGQGVGELFF. The full variable domain, its missing parts supplied by reference TRBV2 and TRBJ2-2, is EPEVTQTPSHQVTQMGQEVILRCVPISNHLYFYWYRQILGQKVEFLVSFYNNEISEKSEIFDDQFSVERPDGSNFTLKIRSTKLEDSAMYFCASDPGQGVGELFFGEGSRLTVL.

This chain links TRBV6-1 with TRBJ2-2; 7 bases line up with TRBD2. The junction had 6 bases not matched to a gene; V was cut back by 7 bases and J by 4 bases. CDR1 and CDR2 (germline): MNHNS, SASEGT. This CDR3 spans 14 amino acids. The CDR3 is CASMGLYRTGELFF. For the CDR3, the DNA is TGTGCCAGCATGGGACTATACCGCACCGGGGAGCTGTTTTTT.

The V call is TRBV29-1, the J call TRBJ2-1, with a tentative D call TRBD2 (5 bases). This CDR3 has 13 residues. Between the trimmed V and J ends, which lost 4 bases and 2 bases, there was a span of 9 bases. The V gene's germline CDR1 is SQVTM and CDR2 ANQGSEA. The CDR3 nucleotides read TGCAGCGTTGGTGGGAGCGCCTACAATGAGCAGTTCTTC. This codes for CSVGGSAYNEQFF.